The rows below give T cell receptor beta chains drawn from one sample of a study of beta chain features in type 1 diabetes. Repertoires were generated with immunoSEQ multiplex PCR, while TCRdb's copy carries only in-frame clones and drops some. The sample shows 640,000 or so clones, about an eighth of them seen only once. The sequenced sample was naive CD4+ T cells from blood. The source is a man aged 18 to 29 with type 1 diabetes. Both conserved end residues are part of each CDR3. D genes are given only for firm matches. The size field is filled for only some rows; it gives once, few, many or a size class.

abundance,v_gene,j_gene,d_gene,CDR3aa,CDR3nt
NA,TRBV6-6,TRBJ2-7,TRBD1,CASSLGQNYEQYF,TGTGCCAGCAGTCTGGGACAGAACTACGAGCAGTACTTC
NA,TRBV2,TRBJ2-4,NA,CASSDPRLAKNIQYF,TGTGCCAGCAGTGACCCCAGACTAGCCAAAAACATTCAGTACTTC
few,TRBV30,TRBJ2-5,TRBD1,CAWDGQGGHQETQYF,TGTGCCTGGGACGGACAGGGTGGGCATCAAGAGACCCAGTACTTC
NA,TRBV10-3,TRBJ2-1,NA,CAISEIRGSYNEQFF,TGTGCCATCAGTGAGATCCGGGGTTCCTACAATGAGCAGTTCTTC
NA,TRBV6-6,TRBJ2-1,NA,CASSTTRDRNLQFF,TGTGCCAGCAGTACGACCAGGGACCGCAATCTCCAGTTCTTC
few,TRBV7-2,TRBJ1-2,NA,CASSHGGHYGYTF,TGTGCCAGCAGCCACGGTGGGCACTATGGCTACACCTTC
NA,TRBV28,TRBJ2-1,TRBD2,CASSLSGAQHEQFF,TGTGCCAGCAGTTTAAGCGGGGCTCAGCATGAGCAGTTCTTC
NA,TRBV30,TRBJ2-2,NA,CACHGAGLNTGELFF,TGTGCCTGCCATGGAGCTGGCCTGAACACCGGGGAGCTGTTTTTT
NA,TRBV6-5,TRBJ1-1,NA,CASNRRFNTEAFF,TGTGCCAGCAACCGGAGGTTCAACACTGAAGCTTTCTTT
few,TRBV9,TRBJ2-1,NA,CASSVVGAHYNEQFF,TGTGCCAGCAGCGTAGTGGGGGCCCACTACAATGAGCAGTTCTTC
NA,TRBV4-3,TRBJ2-7,NA,CASSQDFRGGSYEQYF,TGCGCCAGCAGCCAAGATTTTAGGGGTGGTTCCTACGAGCAGTACTTC
NA,TRBV5-6,TRBJ1-2,NA,CASSLEPYGYTF,TGTGCCAGCAGCTTAGAGCCTTATGGCTACACCTTC
few,TRBV10-2,TRBJ2-1,NA,CASSPGRGKGNEQFF,TGCGCCAGCAGCCCCGGGCGGGGAAAGGGGAATGAGCAGTTCTTC
NA,TRBV25-1,TRBJ1-4,NA,CASSEFSSGAGNEKLFF,TGTGCCAGCAGTGAATTTTCCTCGGGTGCGGGTAATGAAAAACTGTTTTTT
NA,TRBV29-1,TRBJ1-1,NA,CSVEGRGEAFF,TGCAGCGTCGAGGGGAGGGGTGAAGCTTTCTTT
NA,TRBV25-1,TRBJ2-6,NA,CASSEGGFGANVLTF,TGTGCCAGCAGTGAAGGGGGCTTTGGGGCCAACGTCCTGACTTTC
NA,TRBV6-5,TRBJ1-1,NA,CASSYNAGEAFF,TGTGCCAGCAGTTACAACGCAGGTGAAGCTTTCTTT
NA,TRBV19,TRBJ2-7,TRBD2,CASSADRAGDYEQYF,TGTGCCAGTAGTGCGGATCGCGCGGGGGACTACGAGCAGTACTTC
few,TRBV7-9,TRBJ1-1,NA,CASTARPGENTEAFF,TGTGCCAGCACCGCTCGACCGGGAGAGAACACTGAAGCTTTCTTT